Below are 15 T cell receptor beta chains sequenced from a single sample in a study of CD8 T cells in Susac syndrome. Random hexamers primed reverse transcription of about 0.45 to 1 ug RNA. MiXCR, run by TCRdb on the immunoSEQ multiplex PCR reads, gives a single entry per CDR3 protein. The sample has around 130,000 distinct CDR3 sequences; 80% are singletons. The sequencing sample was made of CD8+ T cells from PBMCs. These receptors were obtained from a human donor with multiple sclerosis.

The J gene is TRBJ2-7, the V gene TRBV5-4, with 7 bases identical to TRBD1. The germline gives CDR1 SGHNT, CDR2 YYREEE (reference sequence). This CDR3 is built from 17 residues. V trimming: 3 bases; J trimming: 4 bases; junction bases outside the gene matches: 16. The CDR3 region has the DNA TGTGCCAGCAGCTGGGGCCCTGACAGGGTAACTAGGTACGAGCAGTACTTC. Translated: CASSWGPDRVTRYEQYF.

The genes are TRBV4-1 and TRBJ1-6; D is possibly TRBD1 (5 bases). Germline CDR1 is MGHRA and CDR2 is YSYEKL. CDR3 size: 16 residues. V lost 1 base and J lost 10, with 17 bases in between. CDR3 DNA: TGCGCCAGCAGCCAAGTGGTTGGCAGGGAAGAGTCACCCCTCCACTTT. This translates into CASSQVVGREESPLHF.

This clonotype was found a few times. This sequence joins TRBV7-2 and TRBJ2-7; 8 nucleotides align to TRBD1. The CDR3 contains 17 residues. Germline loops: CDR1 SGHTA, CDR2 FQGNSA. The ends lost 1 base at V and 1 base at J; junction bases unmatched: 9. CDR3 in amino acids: CASSLGTGWEESYEQYV. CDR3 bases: TGTGCCAGCAGCTTAGGGACAGGGTGGGAAGAATCCTACGAGCAGTACGTC.

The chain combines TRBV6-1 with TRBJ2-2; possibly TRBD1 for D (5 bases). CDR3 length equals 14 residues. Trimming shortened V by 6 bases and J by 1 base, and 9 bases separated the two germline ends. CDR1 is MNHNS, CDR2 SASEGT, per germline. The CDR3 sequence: CASSLGRNTGELFF. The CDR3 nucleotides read TGTGCCAGCAGCCTGGGGCGGAACACCGGGGAGCTGTTTTTT.

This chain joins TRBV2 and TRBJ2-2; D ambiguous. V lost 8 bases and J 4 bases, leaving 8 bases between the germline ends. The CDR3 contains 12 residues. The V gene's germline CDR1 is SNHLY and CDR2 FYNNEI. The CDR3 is CASLVVTGELFF. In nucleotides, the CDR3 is TGTGCCAGCCTTGTGGTCACCGGGGAGCTGTTTTTT.

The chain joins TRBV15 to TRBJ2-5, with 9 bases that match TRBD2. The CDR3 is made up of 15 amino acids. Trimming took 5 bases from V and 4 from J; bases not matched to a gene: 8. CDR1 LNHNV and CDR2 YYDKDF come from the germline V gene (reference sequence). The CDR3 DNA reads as TGTGCCACCAGCGGGCGGGGGGGCTTAGGAGAGACCCAGTACTTC. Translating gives CATSGRGGLGETQYF.

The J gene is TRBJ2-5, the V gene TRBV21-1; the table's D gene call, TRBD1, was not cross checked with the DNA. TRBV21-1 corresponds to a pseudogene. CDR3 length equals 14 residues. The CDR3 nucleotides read TGTGCCAGCAGCCTACCCTGGTGGGGAGAGACCCAGTACTTC. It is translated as CASSLPWWGETQYF.

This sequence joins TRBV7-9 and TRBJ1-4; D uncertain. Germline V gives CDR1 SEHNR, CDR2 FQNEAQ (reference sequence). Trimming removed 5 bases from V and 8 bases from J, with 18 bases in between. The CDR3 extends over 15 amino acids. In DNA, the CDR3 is TGTGCCAGCAGCCCCAAGGCGGGGTCTGAGGAAAAACTGTTTTTT. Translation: CASSPKAGSEEKLFF.

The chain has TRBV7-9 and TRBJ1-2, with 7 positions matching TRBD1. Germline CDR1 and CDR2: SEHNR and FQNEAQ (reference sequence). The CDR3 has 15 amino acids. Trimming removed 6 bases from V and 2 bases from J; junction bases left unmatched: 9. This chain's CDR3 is CASRQLGDSNYGYTF. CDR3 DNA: TGTGCCAGCAGACAACTCGGGGACAGCAACTATGGCTACACCTTC. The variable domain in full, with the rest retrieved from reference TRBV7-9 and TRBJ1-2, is DTGVSQNPRHKITKRGQNVTFRCDPISEHNRLYWYRQTLGQGPEFLTYFQNEAQLEKSRLLSDRFSAERPKGSFSTLEIQRTEQGDSAMYLCASRQLGDSNYGYTFGSGTRLTVV.

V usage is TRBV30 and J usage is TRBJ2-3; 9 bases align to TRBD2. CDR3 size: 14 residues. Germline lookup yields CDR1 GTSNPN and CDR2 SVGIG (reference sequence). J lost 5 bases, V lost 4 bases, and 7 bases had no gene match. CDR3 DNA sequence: TGTGCCTGGAACCTAGCGGGGTACGGAGATACGCAGTATTTT. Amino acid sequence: CAWNLAGYGDTQYF.

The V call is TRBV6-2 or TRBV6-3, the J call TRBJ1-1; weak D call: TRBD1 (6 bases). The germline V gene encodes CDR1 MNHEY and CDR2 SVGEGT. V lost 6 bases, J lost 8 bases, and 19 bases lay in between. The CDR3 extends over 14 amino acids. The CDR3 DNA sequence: TGTGCCAGCAGCCGGACAGCAGACATTTTCGAAGCTTTCTTT. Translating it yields CASSRTADIFEAFF.

This CDR3 reads CAVEEDYGYTF. The DNA of the CDR3 is TGTGCCGTCGAGGAGGACTATGGCTACACCTTC. J is TRBJ1-2 and V is TRBV12-3 or TRBV12-4; D gene uncertain. CDR3 length equals 11 residues. Trimming took off 11 bases at V and 3 bases at J, with 10 bases between the two ends.

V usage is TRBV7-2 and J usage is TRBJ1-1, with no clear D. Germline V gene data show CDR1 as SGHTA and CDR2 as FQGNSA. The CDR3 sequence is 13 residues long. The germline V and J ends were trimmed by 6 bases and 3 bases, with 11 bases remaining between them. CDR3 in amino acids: CASRTGSYTEAFF. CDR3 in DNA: TGTGCCAGCAGGACCGGGTCGTACACTGAAGCTTTCTTT.

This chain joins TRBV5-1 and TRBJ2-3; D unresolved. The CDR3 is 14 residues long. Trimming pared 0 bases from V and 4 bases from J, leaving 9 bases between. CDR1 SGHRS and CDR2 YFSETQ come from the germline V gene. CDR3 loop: CASSLASPADTQYF. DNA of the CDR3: TGCGCCAGCAGCTTGGCCAGCCCGGCAGATACGCAGTATTTT.

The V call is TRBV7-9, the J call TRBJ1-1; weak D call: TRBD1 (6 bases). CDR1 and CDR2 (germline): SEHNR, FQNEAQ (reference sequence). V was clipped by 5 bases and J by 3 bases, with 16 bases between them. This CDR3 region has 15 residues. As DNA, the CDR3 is TGTGCCAGCAGCCCGGTTACAGGGTTTGACACTGAAGCTTTCTTT. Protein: CASSPVTGFDTEAFF.